This T cell receptor (beta chain) was found in a study of T cells in Graves' hyperthyroidism and ophthalmopathy. This clonotype was seen many times. Germline V gene lookup returns CDR1 DFQATT and CDR2 SNEGSKA (reference sequence). Trimming removed 0 bases at V and 0 bases at J, with 8 bases between. The CDR3 sequence is 14 residues long. TCR beta CDR3 regions were amplified from RNA. A first-round RT-PCR of the TCR CDR3 used the HTBI primer set. MiXCR, applied by TCRdb to the multiplex PCR reads, yields one record per CDR3 protein. The sample records more than 550,000 distinct CDR3 sequences, about 19% being singletons.

V gene TRBV20-1 combines with J gene TRBJ1-1; D gene unclear. The origin of this receptor is a woman aged 50 to 65 with Graves' hyperthyroidism that later progressed to Graves' ophthalmopathy. The sequencing input was blood. CDR3 residues: CSAREADMNTEAFF. The DNA for the CDR3 is TGCAGTGCTAGAGAGGCAGACATGAACACTGAAGCTTTCTTT.